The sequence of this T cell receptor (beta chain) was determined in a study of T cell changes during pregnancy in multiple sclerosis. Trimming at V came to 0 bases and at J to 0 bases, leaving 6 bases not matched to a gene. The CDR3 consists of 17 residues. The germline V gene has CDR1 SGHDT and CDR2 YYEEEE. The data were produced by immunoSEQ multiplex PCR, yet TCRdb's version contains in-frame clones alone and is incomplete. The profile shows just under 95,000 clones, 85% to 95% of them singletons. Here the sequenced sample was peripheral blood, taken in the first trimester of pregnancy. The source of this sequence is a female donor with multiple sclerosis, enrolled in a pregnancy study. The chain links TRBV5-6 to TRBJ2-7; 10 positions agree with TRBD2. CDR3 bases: TGTGCCAGCAGCTTGGATAGGACTAGCGGAAGCTCCTACGAGCAGTACTTC. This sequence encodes CASSLDRTSGSSYEQYF.